Presented here are 25 T cell receptor beta chains from one specimen sequenced in a study of blood T cell repertoires in COVID-19. Profiled with immunoSEQ multiplex PCR; TCRdb holds only in-frame clones, not every one. The repertoire holds around 230,000 clones, with approximately 80% as singletons. The sequencing input was peripheral blood. These receptors all come from a man in his forties with acute or convalescent COVID-19.

This clone has just a few counts. The V gene is TRBV6-5, the J gene TRBJ2-7; TRBD2 matches at 10 bases. Germline V gives CDR1 MNHEY, CDR2 SVGAGI. The trim removed 5 bases at V and 4 bases at J, leaving 8 bases unmatched. The CDR3 sequence is 15 residues long. CDR3: CASSRPAGGRYEQYF. The DNA for the CDR3 is TGTGCCAGCAGTAGACCAGCGGGAGGGCGATACGAGCAGTACTTC.

In its sample, this clone was seen once. V usage is TRBV12-2 and J usage is TRBJ2-1; whether TRBD2, the table's D call, matches the DNA was not checked. TRBV12-2 is labeled a pseudogene. This CDR3 spans 13 amino acids. In DNA, the CDR3 is TGTGCAAGTGGGCGGGAGTCCTACAATGAGCAGTTCTTC. This sequence encodes CASGRESYNEQFF.

The V and J genes are TRBV6-5 and TRBJ2-1, with D tentatively TRBD2 (5 bases). Germline lookup yields CDR1 MNHEY and CDR2 SVGAGI. The CDR3 covers 14 residues. V shed 5 bases and J shed 0 bases, with 8 bases lying between them. CDR3 bases: TGTGCCAGCAGTATTGGGAGCTCCTACAATGAGCAGTTCTTC. Amino acid sequence: CASSIGSSYNEQFF.

The CDR3 region has the DNA TGTGCCAGCAGCCAAGATAATTTGGTCCCCGGCACCTTC. Translated, it gives CASSQDNLVPGTF. The J gene is TRBJ1-2, the V gene TRBV14, with D unclear. The V and J ends lost 0 bases and 13 bases respectively, with 15 bases between them. CDR1 and CDR2 from the germline V gene are SGHDN and FVKESK. The CDR3 has 13 amino acids.

The genes are TRBV6-5 and TRBJ2-7; TRBD2 is a possible D gene (6 bases). CDR1 and CDR2 from the germline V gene are MNHEY and SVGAGI. Trimming took 6 bases from V and 0 from J, leaving 12 bases between them. The CDR3 is made up of 14 amino acids. The CDR3 DNA reads TGTGCCAGCAGGGTAGCACTAGCCTCCTACGAGCAGTACTTC. The encoded protein is CASRVALASYEQYF.

The V gene is TRBV25-1, the J gene TRBJ2-1; TRBD2 might be the D (5 bases). CDR3 length: 17 amino acids. Germline loops: CDR1 MGHDK, CDR2 SYGVNS. V dropped 3 bases and J dropped 2 bases, with 17 bases sitting between them. CDR3 coding DNA: TGTGCCAGCAGTGAGAACCCGGGAAGCAGTCCCTACAATGAGCAGTTCTTC. As protein: CASSENPGSSPYNEQFF. Combining the CDR3 with reference TRBV25-1 and TRBJ2-1 gives the whole variable domain EADIYQTPRYLVIGTGKKITLECSQTMGHDKMYWYQQDPGMELHLIHYSYGVNSTEKGDLSSESTVSRIRTEHFPLTLESARPSHTSQYLCASSENPGSSPYNEQFFGPGTRLTVL.

This clone was recorded only once. The genes are TRBV11-1 and TRBJ2-3; TRBD1 matches 7 bases. There are 15 residues in the CDR3. Germline loops: CDR1 SGHAT, CDR2 FQDESV (reference sequence). J was trimmed by 0 bases and V by 5 bases; bases with no gene match: 5. The CDR3 here is CASSADRASTDTQYF. As DNA, the CDR3 is TGTGCCAGCAGCGCCGACAGGGCTAGCACAGATACGCAGTATTTT.

This clone showed up just once. The chain is built from TRBV11-3 and TRBJ2-2, with a possible D match to TRBD1 (5 bases). Germline CDR1 reads SGHNT; CDR2 reads YENEEA. This CDR3 contains 16 residues. Trimming pared 0 bases from V and 3 bases from J, leaving 11 bases between. For the CDR3, the DNA is TGTGCCAGCAGCTTAGATTTTGGCAGGGACACCGGGGAGCTGTTTTTT. Translated: CASSLDFGRDTGELFF.

V and J are TRBV19 and TRBJ1-2, with 7 nucleotides matching TRBD1. The CDR3 runs to 14 residues. The junction had 4 bases not matched to a gene; V was cut back by 3 bases and J by 3 bases. Looked up from germline, CDR1 is LNHDA and CDR2 is SQIVND (reference sequence). DNA of the CDR3: TGTGCCAGTAGTATGGACAGGAGATACTATGGCTACACCTTC. It specifies CASSMDRRYYGYTF.

The chain carries TRBV20-1 and TRBJ2-3, with 11 bases fitting TRBD2. Germline trimming cut 3 bases from V and 3 bases from J; bases unmatched to any gene: 8. Germline CDR1 and CDR2: DFQATT and SNEGSKA (reference sequence). The CDR3 spans 16 residues. The DNA of the CDR3 is TGCAGTGCTAGTCGAATAGCGGGAGGGCCGACAGATACGCAGTATTTT. This sequence encodes CSASRIAGGPTDTQYF.

The chain joins TRBV5-1 to TRBJ2-3; tentative D call: TRBD2 (6 bases). Trimming shortened V by 0 bases and J by 4 bases, and 9 bases separated the two germline ends. CDR3 size: 14 residues. Germline lookup yields CDR1 SGHRS and CDR2 YFSETQ. For the CDR3, the DNA is TGCGCCAGCAGCTTGGAGGGCGGGGCAGATACGCAGTATTTT. Residues: CASSLEGGADTQYF.

The chain links TRBV7-2 to TRBJ2-1; possibly TRBD1 for D (6 bases). Looked up from germline, CDR1 is SGHTA and CDR2 is FQGNSA. Trimming took off 4 bases at V and 3 bases at J, with 16 bases between the two ends. The CDR3 is 16 amino acids. This chain's CDR3 is CASSSSQGIIYNEQFF. DNA of the CDR3: TGTGCCAGCAGCTCTTCACAGGGAATTATCTACAATGAGCAGTTCTTC. Drawing the rest from reference TRBV7-2 and TRBJ2-1, the complete variable domain is GAGVSQSPSNKVTEKGKDVELRCDPISGHTALYWYRQSLGQGLEFLIYFQGNSAPDKSGLPSDRFSAERTGGSVSTLTIQRTQQEDSAVYLCASSSSQGIIYNEQFFGPGTRLTVL.

V is TRBV7-6 and J is TRBJ1-1; a weak D match, TRBD1 (5 bases). V was cut by 5 bases and J by 4 bases, with 20 bases left in between. The germline V gene encodes CDR1 SGHVS and CDR2 FNYEAQ. The CDR3 is 16 residues long. CDR3 sequence (DNA): TGTGCCAGCAGCCTGCAAAACCTCAAGGGGATCACTGAAGCTTTCTTT. This sequence encodes CASSLQNLKGITEAFF. Full variable domain (remainder filled in from reference TRBV7-6 and TRBJ1-1): GAGVSQSPRYKVTKRGQDVALRCDPISGHVSLYWYRQALGQGPEFLTYFNYEAQQDKSGLPNDRFSAERPEGSISTLTIQRTEQRDSAMYRCASSLQNLKGITEAFFGQGTRLTVV.

The chain recombines TRBV19 with TRBJ1-1, with D unclear. The CDR3 length is 12 residues. Trimming removed 4 bases at V and 3 bases at J, with 6 bases between. The germline V gene has CDR1 LNHDA and CDR2 SQIVND (reference sequence). In nucleotides, the CDR3 is TGTGCCAGTAGTAGGAGGGACACTGAAGCTTTCTTT. This gives the protein CASSRRDTEAFF.

V and J are TRBV3-1 (or the pseudogene TRBV3-2) and TRBJ1-2, with TRBD1 as a possible D gene (5 bases). The CDR3 has 15 residues. Trimming took 4 bases from V and 1 from J, leaving 13 bases between them. In germline, CDR1 is LGHDT, CDR2 YNNKEL (reference sequence). Written as DNA, the CDR3 is TGTGCCAGCAGCCGCCGGGGGTCTTATAACTATGGCTACACCTTC. Translated, it gives CASSRRGSYNYGYTF.

This rearrangement joins TRBV5-4 to TRBJ1-1; D gene ambiguous. The ends were cut back, 9 bases at V and 0 bases at J, with 9 bases in the middle. CDR3 length: 12 amino acids. The germline gives CDR1 SGHNT, CDR2 YYREEE (reference sequence). CDR3: CATETMNTEAFF. DNA for the CDR3: TGTGCCACCGAAACTATGAACACTGAAGCTTTCTTT.

The chain combines TRBV2 with TRBJ1-2; TRBD1 aligns across 10 bases. V gave up 7 bases and J gave up 6 bases; unmatched junction bases: 8. CDR1 SNHLY and CDR2 FYNNEI come from the germline V gene. This CDR3 contains 14 residues. CDR3 DNA sequence: TGTGCCAGCACCCCCGTGACAGGGGGCAATGGCTACACCTTC. Amino acid sequence: CASTPVTGGNGYTF. Full variable domain (missing parts from reference TRBV2 and TRBJ1-2): EPEVTQTPSHQVTQMGQEVILRCVPISNHLYFYWYRQILGQKVEFLVSFYNNEISEKSEIFDDQFSVERPDGSNFTLKIRSTKLEDSAMYFCASTPVTGGNGYTFGSGTRLTVV.

V is TRBV10-3 and J is TRBJ2-3; D is ambiguous. CDR1 is ENHRY, CDR2 SYGVKD, per germline. The V end was cut by 10 bases, the J end by 0 bases, with 8 bases between. The CDR3 sequence is 12 residues long. The CDR3 here is CATSASTDTQYF. The CDR3, as DNA: TGTGCCACAAGCGCGAGCACAGATACGCAGTATTTT.

This clone turned up a few times. This chain connects TRBV7-2 to TRBJ1-4; tentative D call: TRBD1 (5 bases). The CDR3 contains 15 residues. Germline V CDR1 and CDR2: SGHTA, FQGNSA. Trimming shortened V by 5 bases and J by 4 bases, and 14 bases separated the two germline ends. The CDR3: CASSQKGQGNEKLFF. Written as DNA, the CDR3 is TGTGCCAGCAGCCAAAAGGGGCAGGGTAATGAAAAACTGTTTTTT.

The chain carries TRBV11-2 and TRBJ2-3; 8 nucleotides align to TRBD1. Germline CDR1 reads SGHAT; CDR2 reads FQNNGV. CDR3 length: 16 amino acids. V lost 2 bases to trimming and J lost 6 bases; unmatched junction nucleotides: 10. The CDR3 loop reads CASSLFAGGNRDTQYF. The CDR3 bases are TGTGCCAGCAGCTTATTTGCAGGGGGCAATCGGGATACGCAGTATTTT.

The chain is built from TRBV6-6 and TRBJ2-1; D is possibly TRBD2 (5 bases). Germline CDR1 MNHNY, CDR2 SVGAGI (reference sequence). V lost 0 bases to trimming and J lost 11 bases, with 17 bases between them. This CDR3 comprises 15 residues. The CDR3: CASSYSSVGSSKQFF. For the CDR3, the DNA is TGTGCCAGCAGTTACTCTAGCGTCGGGTCCTCGAAGCAGTTCTTC.

This clone has just one count. The chain carries TRBV27 and TRBJ1-2, with D possibly TRBD1 on 5 matching bases. The CDR3 has 15 amino acids. V was clipped by 11 bases and J by 4 bases, with 23 bases between them. CDR1 and CDR2 (germline): MNHEY, SMNVEV (reference sequence). Here the CDR3 DNA reads TGTGCCTCCTCAGGCGGGGGTTCCCTCTTCTATGGCTACACCTTC. This gives the protein CASSGGGSLFYGYTF.

V gene TRBV6-5 combines with J gene TRBJ2-2; TRBD2 agrees at 7 bases. V gave up 7 bases and J gave up 2 bases; unmatched junction bases: 4. The CDR3 is 14 amino acids. Germline V gene lookup returns CDR1 MNHEY and CDR2 SVGAGI. CDR3 DNA: TGTGCCAGCAAGCTAGCGGCTAACACCGGGGAGCTGTTTTTT. Translated, it gives CASKLAANTGELFF.

The chain employs TRBV5-4 and TRBJ1-1, with TRBD1 matching over 10 bases. Per germline, CDR1 SGHNT and CDR2 YYREEE (reference sequence). Trimming removed 4 bases from V and 5 bases from J; junction bases left unmatched: 5. The CDR3 is 14 amino acids. CDR3 protein: CASSQGQGWTEAFF. The CDR3 DNA reads as TGTGCCAGCAGCCAGGGACAGGGGTGGACTGAAGCTTTCTTT.

This chain connects TRBV11-1 to TRBJ1-1, with D perhaps matching TRBD1 (6 bases). The V gene's germline CDR1 is SGHAT and CDR2 FQDESV (reference sequence). V was clipped by 5 bases and J by 8 bases, with 9 bases between them. CDR3 length equals 11 residues. CDR3 protein: CASSRGTEAFF. The CDR3 DNA reads as TGTGCCAGCAGCAGAGGGACAGAAGCTTTCTTT.